This passage covers 3 T cell receptor beta chains from one sample sequenced in a study of blood T cells in healthy people across ages. With a J-beta primer mix and a sample-barcoded 5' primer, a second PCR ran about 7 to 11 cycles. TCRdb redid the calling of the 5' RACE reads with MiXCR, one entry per CDR3 protein. The data show over a million distinct CDR3 sequences, roughly 43% seen once. The material sequenced was blood. The receptors come from a woman between 18 and 30 years old in good health.

V gene TRBV12-5 combines with J gene TRBJ2-1; no firm D call. Germline loops: CDR1 LGHNT, CDR2 FRNRAP. V was clipped by 1 base and J by 5 bases, with 6 bases between them. The length of the CDR3 is 13 residues. Here the CDR3 DNA reads TGTGCTAGTGGTTTGGGACCAAACAATGAGCAGTTCTTC. Its translation: CASGLGPNNEQFF.

The rearrangement links TRBV2 to TRBJ1-4; tentative D call: TRBD1 (6 bases). V lost 7 bases and J 3 bases, leaving 18 bases between the germline ends. The CDR3 spans 16 residues. Germline CDR1 SNHLY, CDR2 FYNNEI. The CDR3 sequence: CASNFPSQGANEKLFF. The CDR3 DNA reads as TGTGCCAGCAACTTCCCGTCACAGGGCGCTAATGAAAAACTGTTTTTT. Full variable domain (rest looked up from reference TRBV2 and TRBJ1-4): EPEVTQTPSHQVTQMGQEVILRCVPISNHLYFYWYRQILGQKVEFLVSFYNNEISEKSEIFDDQFSVERPDGSNFTLKIRSTKLEDSAMYFCASNFPSQGANEKLFFGSGTQLSVL.

This clonotype has only a few counts. The chain has TRBV12-3 or TRBV12-4 and TRBJ2-1, with 11 positions matching TRBD2. Germline trimming cut 6 bases from V and 1 base from J; bases unmatched to any gene: 8. There are 17 residues in the CDR3. This chain's CDR3 is CASRPRLAGLSYNEQFF. CDR3 nucleotide sequence: TGTGCCAGCAGGCCTCGACTAGCGGGGCTGTCCTACAATGAGCAGTTCTTC.